This T cell receptor (beta chain) was recovered during a study of tumour-infiltrating T cells in Burkitt lymphoma. Looking at the study overall: This cohort included all epidemiological subtypes of Burkitt lymphoma.

The CDR3 has 14 amino acids. CDR1 SGHAT and CDR2 FQDESV come from the germline V gene (reference sequence). V was trimmed by 2 bases and J by 2 bases, leaving 10 bases between them. Assay: immunoSEQ multiplex PCR; the TCRdb copy retains only in-frame clones and omits some. Of around 50,000 clones in the sample, 30% to 40% were seen once. The chain combines TRBV11-1 with TRBJ2-7, with D perhaps matching TRBD1 (6 bases). The source is a human donor with Burkitt lymphoma. Sequenced: tumor tissue. This chain's CDR3 is CASSLRGGPYEQYF. As DNA, the CDR3 is TGTGCCAGCAGCTTACGAGGGGGTCCCTACGAGCAGTACTTC.